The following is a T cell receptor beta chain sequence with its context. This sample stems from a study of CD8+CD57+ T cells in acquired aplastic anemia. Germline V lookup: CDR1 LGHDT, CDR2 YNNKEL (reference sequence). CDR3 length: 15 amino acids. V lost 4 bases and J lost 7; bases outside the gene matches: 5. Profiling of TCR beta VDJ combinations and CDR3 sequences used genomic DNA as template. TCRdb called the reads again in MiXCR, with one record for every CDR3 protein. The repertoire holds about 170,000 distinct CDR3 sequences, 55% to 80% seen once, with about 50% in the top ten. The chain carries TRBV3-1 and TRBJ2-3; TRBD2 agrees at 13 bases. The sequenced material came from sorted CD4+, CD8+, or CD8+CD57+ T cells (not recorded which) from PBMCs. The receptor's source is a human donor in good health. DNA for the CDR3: TGTGCCAGCAGCCTTTCGGGACTAGCGGGGTATACGCAGTATTTT. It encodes CASSLSGLAGYTQYF.